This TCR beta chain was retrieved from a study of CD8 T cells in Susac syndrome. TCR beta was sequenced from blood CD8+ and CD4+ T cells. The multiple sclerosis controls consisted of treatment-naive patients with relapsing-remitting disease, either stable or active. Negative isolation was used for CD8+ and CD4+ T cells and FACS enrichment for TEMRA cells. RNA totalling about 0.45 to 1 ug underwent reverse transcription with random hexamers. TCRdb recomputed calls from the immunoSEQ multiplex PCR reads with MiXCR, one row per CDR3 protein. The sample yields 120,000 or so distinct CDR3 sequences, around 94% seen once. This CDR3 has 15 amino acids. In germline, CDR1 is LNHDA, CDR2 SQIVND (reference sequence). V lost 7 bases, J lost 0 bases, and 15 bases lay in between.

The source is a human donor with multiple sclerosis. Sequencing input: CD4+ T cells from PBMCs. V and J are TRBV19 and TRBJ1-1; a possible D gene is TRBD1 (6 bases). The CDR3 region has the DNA TGTGCCAGTACGAGTCCAGGGGCGGTGAACACTGAAGCTTTCTTT. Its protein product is CASTSPGAVNTEAFF.